The 9 T cell receptor beta chains presented below share a single source sample, sequenced in a study of blood T cell repertoires in COVID-19 (TCRdb year 2020). Libraries were made using the immunoSEQ multiplex PCR assay. In its TCRdb copy, this immuneACCESS table keeps in-frame sequences only and misses some clones. Where compared with another copy, unresolved V genes explain less than half of these, and the others have no known cause. In this sample the table shows approximately 330,000 clones, roughly 87% of which occur a single time. The ten largest account for just over 9.5% of the sample. Material for sequencing was peripheral blood. The receptors come from a young man with COVID-19, enrolled during active disease.

The chain uses TRBV4-3 and TRBJ1-3; D possibly corresponds to TRBD1 (5 bases). CDR3 length: 14 residues. The V gene lost 0 bases and the J gene lost 2 bases, with 5 bases spanning the gap. The V gene's germline CDR1 is LGHNA and CDR2 YSLEER. The CDR3 reads CASSQDRAGNTIYF. DNA of the CDR3: TGCGCCAGCAGCCAAGACAGGGCTGGAAACACCATATATTTT.

The genes are TRBV20-1 and TRBJ1-5; no firm D call. CDR1 is DFQATT, CDR2 SNEGSKA, per germline (reference sequence). Trimming cost V 3 bases and J 5 bases, with 11 bases left between them. The CDR3 runs to 13 residues. CDR3 amino acids: CSASLQMDQPQHF. The CDR3, as DNA: TGCAGTGCTAGTCTACAGATGGATCAGCCCCAGCATTTT.

The chain combines TRBV30 with TRBJ2-5, with 11 bases aligning to TRBD2. CDR3 length equals 15 residues. The V segment lost 8 bases and the J segment 5 bases; nucleotides outside the gene matches: 13. Germline assignment: CDR1 GTSNPN and CDR2 SVGIG (reference sequence). CDR3 residues: CAGDRGLAGGETQYF. The CDR3 coding sequence is TGTGCCGGAGATCGAGGCCTAGCGGGAGGTGAGACCCAGTACTTC.

This clone was found once. The chain uses TRBV6-5 and TRBJ1-1, with D perhaps matching TRBD1 (6 bases). CDR3 length: 12 residues. Germline CDR1 MNHEY, CDR2 SVGAGI. The germline V and J ends were trimmed by 4 bases and 6 bases, with 9 bases remaining between them. This chain's CDR3 is CASSSGVPEAFF. Here the CDR3 DNA reads TGTGCCAGCAGTTCAGGGGTCCCTGAAGCTTTCTTT.

The chain employs TRBV6-6 and TRBJ2-7; 10 positions agree with TRBD2. The V segment lost 8 bases and the J segment 9 bases; nucleotides outside the gene matches: 16. CDR3 length: 15 residues. Germline loops: CDR1 MNHNY, CDR2 SVGAGI (reference sequence). The CDR3 spells CASYDSASGSLGQYF. For the CDR3, the DNA is TGTGCCAGCTACGACTCGGCTAGCGGGAGCCTGGGGCAGTACTTC.

The chain employs TRBV12-3 or TRBV12-4 and TRBJ2-4; maybe TRBD2 (6 bases). The V and J ends lost 5 bases and 7 bases respectively, with 12 bases between them. CDR3 length equals 13 residues. CDR3 in DNA: TGTGCCAGCAGTACGGAGGGCTACAACATTCAGTACTTC. The encoded protein is CASSTEGYNIQYF.

The genes are TRBV14 and TRBJ2-6; D is unresolved. CDR1 SGHDN and CDR2 FVKESK come from the germline V gene. V dropped 4 bases and J dropped 2 bases, with 9 bases sitting between them. The CDR3 has 15 residues. The CDR3 DNA sequence: TGTGCCAGCAGCCCCACGGTGGCTGGGGCCAACGTCCTGACTTTC. Translated: CASSPTVAGANVLTF.

V usage is TRBV2 and J usage is TRBJ2-4; D remains unclear. The V end lost 3 bases, the J end lost 5 bases, and 5 bases lay between the germline ends. Germline V CDR1 and CDR2: SNHLY, FYNNEI. This CDR3 is 12 amino acids long. The CDR3 loop reads CASSDPENIQYF. CDR3 DNA sequence: TGTGCCAGCAGTGACCCAGAAAACATTCAGTACTTC.

This chain joins TRBV28 and TRBJ2-1, with D perhaps matching TRBD2 (6 bases). V was clipped by 3 bases and J by 1 base, with 10 bases between them. The germline gives CDR1 MDHEN, CDR2 SYDVKM. This CDR3 region has 15 residues. The CDR3: CASSFRSGSYNEQFF. The CDR3 region has the DNA TGTGCCAGCAGTTTTAGGAGCGGGTCCTACAATGAGCAGTTCTTC. The variable domain in full, completed from reference TRBV28 and TRBJ2-1, reads DVKVTQSSRYLVKRTGEKVFLECVQDMDHENMFWYRQDPGLGLRLIYFSYDVKMKEKGDIPEGYSVSREKKERFSLILESASTNQTSMYLCASSFRSGSYNEQFFGPGTRLTVL.